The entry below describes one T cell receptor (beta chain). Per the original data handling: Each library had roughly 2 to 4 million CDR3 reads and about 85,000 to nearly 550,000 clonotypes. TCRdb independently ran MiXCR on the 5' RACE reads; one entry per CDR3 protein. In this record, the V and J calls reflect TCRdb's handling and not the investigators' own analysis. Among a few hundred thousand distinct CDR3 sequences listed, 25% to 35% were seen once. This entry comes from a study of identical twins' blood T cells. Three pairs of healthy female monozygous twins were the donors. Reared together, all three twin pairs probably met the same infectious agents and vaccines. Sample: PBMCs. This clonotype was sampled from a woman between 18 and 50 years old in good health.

CDR3 protein: CASSERGGAGGNTIYF. The CDR3, as DNA: TGTGCCAGCAGTGAACGAGGAGGAGCGGGAGGAAACACCATATATTTT. The chain employs TRBV6-1 and TRBJ1-3, with no clear D. Germline CDR1 MNHNS, CDR2 SASEGT. The V and J ends lost 2 bases and 4 bases respectively, with 15 bases between them. The CDR3 consists of 16 residues.